Below, 3 T cell receptor beta chains from the same sample are listed, as sequenced in a study of blood T cell repertoires in COVID-19. Repertoires were generated with immunoSEQ multiplex PCR, while TCRdb's copy carries only in-frame clones and drops some. Of 300,000 to 400,000 clones in the sample, approximately 92% were seen once. Input material: PBMCs or T cells enriched from blood (not recorded which). The origin of the receptors is a man aged 18 to 35 who had recovered from COVID-19.

The chain links TRBV2 to TRBJ1-1, with TRBD1 matching 8 bases. Germline CDR1 and CDR2: SNHLY and FYNNEI. The CDR3 extends over 11 amino acids. V shed 6 bases and J 11 bases; nucleotides not matched to a gene: 5. CDR3 protein: CASSDRGIAFF. CDR3 DNA: TGTGCCAGCAGCGACAGGGGAATTGCTTTCTTT.

The chain employs TRBV4-1 and TRBJ1-1; 7 nucleotides align to TRBD1. Germline V CDR1 and CDR2: MGHRA, YSYEKL. The CDR3 sequence is 18 residues long. V lost 0 bases to trimming and J lost 4 bases; unmatched junction nucleotides: 14. DNA of the CDR3: TGCGCCAGCAGCCAAGAATGGAGGGGGCAGGTTGGTTCCACTGAAGCTTTCTTT. It yields the protein CASSQEWRGQVGSTEAFF.

The rearrangement joins TRBV6-4 to TRBJ2-2; no firm D call. This CDR3 is 14 amino acids long. Germline V gives CDR1 MRHNA, CDR2 SNTAGT. V dropped 8 bases and J dropped 1 base, with 11 bases sitting between them. Written as DNA, the CDR3 is TGTGCCAGCCGGGTATATAGGAACACCGGGGAGCTGTTTTTT. Translating gives CASRVYRNTGELFF.